A single sample gave rise to the 25 T cell receptor beta chains below, sequenced in a study of early T cells in non-severe SARS-CoV-2 infection. TCRdb re-called the 5' RACE reads through MiXCR, storing one row per CDR3 protein. The data hold roughly 47,000 distinct CDR3 sequences, with 6.5% observed a single time. This specimen was whole blood, taken at baseline. The receptors originated from an adult who was a healthcare worker with PCR-confirmed SARS-CoV-2 infection or an uninfected control (not recorded which).

The chain employs TRBV7-9 and TRBJ2-3, with D unclear. The CDR3 covers 10 residues. Germline V gives CDR1 SEHNR, CDR2 FQNEAQ (reference sequence). V dropped 7 bases and J dropped 2 bases, with 1 base sitting between them. The DNA of the CDR3 is TGTGCCAGCACCACAGATACGCAGTATTTT. Translation gives CASTTDTQYF.

This clonotype was found many times. This sequence joins TRBV4-3 and TRBJ2-5, with TRBD1 as a possible D gene (6 bases). V lost 2 bases, J lost 4 bases, and 17 bases lay in between. The germline V gene encodes CDR1 LGHNA and CDR2 YSLEER. The CDR3 is 16 residues long. The CDR3 DNA is TGCGCCAGCAGCCAACACCGGGGACAATATGGAGAGACCCAGTACTTC. Its translation: CASSQHRGQYGETQYF.

About this clonotype: Given the absence of the conserved phenylalanine or tryptophan at the CDR3 end, a read error is likely. J is TRBJ2-1 and V is TRBV4-3; a weak D match, TRBD1 (5 bases). The CDR3 length is 15 residues. Looked up from germline, CDR1 is LGHNA and CDR2 is YSLEER. V lost 8 bases to trimming and J lost 0 bases, with 14 bases between them. The CDR3 protein is CASRTFDSSYNEQFI. The DNA for the CDR3 is TGCGCCAGCCGAACTTTCGACAGCTCCTACAATGAGCAGTTCATC.

This clonotype was picked up many times. V is TRBV27 and J is TRBJ2-4; D not resolved. V shed 2 bases and J shed 0 bases, with 11 bases lying between them. The germline gives CDR1 MNHEY, CDR2 SMNVEV (reference sequence). This CDR3 comprises 16 residues. Here the CDR3 reads CASSLIPDLAKNIQYF. The CDR3 bases are TGTGCCAGCAGTTTAATTCCAGATCTAGCCAAAAACATTCAGTACTTC.

This clonotype showed up just a few times. The V call is TRBV28, the J call TRBJ1-2; D not resolved. Trimming removed 3 bases at V and 10 bases at J, with 12 bases between. The CDR3 is made up of 12 amino acids. The germline V gene encodes CDR1 MDHEN and CDR2 SYDVKM. CDR3 DNA sequence: TGTGCCAGCAGTTTCGGAGGCCCAGTCTACACCTTC. Protein product: CASSFGGPVYTF.

In this sample, this clonotype turned up many times. V is TRBV19 and J is TRBJ2-7, with D perhaps TRBD1 (5 bases). In germline, CDR1 is LNHDA, CDR2 SQIVND (reference sequence). The CDR3 has 13 amino acids. V shed 4 bases and J shed 0 bases, with 7 bases lying between them. CDR3 loop: CASSRQYSYEQYF. The DNA for the CDR3 is TGTGCCAGTAGTAGACAGTACTCCTACGAGCAGTACTTC.

This clonotype has at least ten counts. The chain recombines TRBV28 with TRBJ1-2; a weak D match, TRBD1 (6 bases). This CDR3 comprises 14 residues. Germline V gene lookup returns CDR1 MDHEN and CDR2 SYDVKM. V lost 5 bases to trimming and J lost 5 bases, with 15 bases between them. CDR3 DNA sequence: TGTGCCAGCAGTCTTTCCAGGGGACAATATGGCTACACCTTC. Encoded protein: CASSLSRGQYGYTF.

This clonotype occurred many times. The gene calls are TRBV4-3 and TRBJ1-4, with a weak D call TRBD1 (6 bases). This CDR3 comprises 15 residues. V lost 0 bases and J lost 10, with 15 bases in between. CDR1 and CDR2 from the germline V gene are LGHNA and YSLEER. CDR3 amino acids: CASSQDQHREGKLFF. Written as DNA, the CDR3 is TGCGCCAGCAGCCAAGATCAGCACAGGGAGGGAAAACTGTTTTTT.

This clonotype was seen many times. The chain combines TRBV7-2 with TRBJ1-3; D unclear. V lost 0 bases and J lost 4, with 4 bases in between. In germline, CDR1 is SGHTA, CDR2 FQGNSA. The CDR3 length is 13 residues. The CDR3 DNA follows: TGTGCCAGCAGCTTAGCGTTCGGAAACACCATATATTTT. Translating gives CASSLAFGNTIYF.

This clonotype turned up a few times. The chain has TRBV28 and TRBJ2-3; the D call may be TRBD1 or TRBD2 (5 bases each). Trimming took 8 bases from V and 7 from J, leaving 10 bases between them. Germline-derived CDR1 and CDR2 are MDHEN and SYDVKM. This CDR3 spans 11 amino acids. CDR3 loop: CASRDGNTQYF. CDR3 DNA: TGTGCCAGCCGGGACGGGAATACGCAGTATTTT.

This clonotype was detected many times. The gene calls are TRBV29-1 and TRBJ1-1; TRBD1 aligns across 10 bases. The CDR3 totals 13 residues. The germline V gene encodes CDR1 SQVTM and CDR2 ANQGSEA. V trimming: 2 bases; J trimming: 4 bases; junction bases outside the gene matches: 1. CDR3 in DNA: TGCAGCGTTGAAAGGACAGGGGGCACTGAAGCTTTCTTT. Translating it yields CSVERTGGTEAFF.

This clonotype turned up a few times. The conserved final phenylalanine or tryptophan is absent from the CDR3, which likely points to a read error. The V call is TRBV20-1, the J call TRBJ2-1; 9 positions agree with TRBD2. V was pared by 4 bases and J by 4 bases, with 5 bases of the junction left unmatched. The germline gives CDR1 DFQATT, CDR2 SNEGSKA (reference sequence). This CDR3 comprises 14 residues. DNA for the CDR3: TGCAGTGCTACTAGCGGGGCGGAATACAATGAGCAGTTCTCC. Translation gives CSATSGAEYNEQFS.

In its sample, this clonotype was seen many times. The rearrangement uses TRBV7-9 and TRBJ2-7, with TRBD2 identical over 8 bases. Germline values: CDR1 SEHNR, CDR2 FQNEAQ (reference sequence). The CDR3 loop spans 15 amino acids. Trimming at V came to 4 bases and at J to 2 bases, leaving 7 bases not matched to a gene. The CDR3 nucleotides read TGTGCCAGCAGCTCCGGGGGGGCCAAGACCTACGAGCAGTACTTC. Translated, it gives CASSSGGAKTYEQYF.

This clonotype has at least ten counts. The chain has TRBV7-6 and TRBJ2-1; the D gene is possibly TRBD2 (6 bases). Germline CDR1 reads SGHVS; CDR2 reads FNYEAQ. The CDR3 consists of 16 residues. V was clipped by 5 bases and J by 1 base, with 15 bases between them. CDR3: CASSIRDSNSYNEQFF. The DNA of the CDR3 is TGTGCCAGCAGCATCCGGGACTCGAATTCCTACAATGAGCAGTTCTTC.

This clonotype was detected many times. The chain is built from TRBV7-2 and TRBJ1-1, with D uncertain. Germline loops: CDR1 SGHTA, CDR2 FQGNSA. This CDR3 has 13 amino acids. The V end was cut by 0 bases, the J end by 5 bases, with 7 bases between. CDR3 nucleotide sequence: TGTGCCAGCAGCTTAGCGCGAGTAACTGAAGCTTTCTTT. Protein: CASSLARVTEAFF. Supplemented by reference TRBV7-2 and TRBJ1-1, the full variable domain reads GAGVSQSPSNKVTEKGKDVELRCDPISGHTALYWYRQSLGQGLEFLIYFQGNSAPDKSGLPSDRFSAERTGGSVSTLTIQRTQQEDSAVYLCASSLARVTEAFFGQGTRLTVV.

This clonotype was counted a few times. V and J are TRBV12-3 or TRBV12-4 and TRBJ1-4, with 9 positions matching TRBD1. The CDR3 consists of 16 residues. Germline trimming cut 6 bases from V and 6 bases from J; bases unmatched to any gene: 11. In DNA form, the CDR3 reads TGTGCCAGCAGCGAAAACAGGGGGCGCTTACATGAAAAACTGTTTTTT. Amino acid sequence: CASSENRGRLHEKLFF.

In this sample, this clonotype turned up many times. Germline and junction disagree at one end, which may indicate a read error. The rearrangement uses TRBV9 and TRBJ2-5; tentatively, D is TRBD1 or TRBD2 (5 bases each). CDR3 length: 15 amino acids. The germline CDR1 and CDR2 sequences are SGDLS and YYNGEE. The CDR3 DNA is TGTGCCAGCAGCGCCGACGTTTCAGGCTCAGTGGGGACCCACTTC. This encodes CASSADVSGSVGTHF.

In its sample, this clonotype was seen many times. The chain's CDR3 is CASMGWTEAFF. The CDR3, as DNA: TGTGCCAGCATGGGGTGGACTGAAGCTTTCTTT. The J gene is TRBJ1-1, the V gene TRBV12-3 or TRBV12-4; D uncertain. V was pared by 7 bases and J by 5 bases, with 8 bases between. The CDR3 has 11 amino acids.

In its sample, this clonotype was seen once. The chain uses TRBV2 and TRBJ1-3, with D perhaps matching TRBD1 (5 bases). The V gene's germline CDR1 is SNHLY and CDR2 FYNNEI. The CDR3 consists of 15 residues. Trimming left V 1 base short and J 2 bases short, with 9 bases between. The DNA for the CDR3 is TGTGCCAGCAGTGAAGGGACAAGAACTGGAAACACCATATATTTT. It specifies CASSEGTRTGNTIYF.

This clonotype was seen repeatedly, ten times or more. The J gene is TRBJ2-1, the V gene TRBV14; D gene unclear. From germline, CDR1 is SGHDN and CDR2 FVKESK. With 0 bases removed from V and 2 bases from J, the gap between germline ends came to 8 bases. The CDR3 covers 15 residues. The CDR3 DNA sequence: TGTGCCAGCAGCCAAGAGATTGGACCCTACAATGAGCAGTTCTTC. Protein: CASSQEIGPYNEQFF.

This clonotype appeared many times. The rearrangement links TRBV7-9 to TRBJ1-1; D ambiguous. This CDR3 comprises 12 residues. Germline CDR1 and CDR2: SEHNR and FQNEAQ (reference sequence). Trimming took 0 bases from V and 10 from J, leaving 9 bases between them. CDR3 residues: CASSLAGLGAFF. CDR3 bases: TGTGCCAGCAGCTTAGCGGGTTTAGGAGCTTTCTTT.

This clonotype was recorded at least ten times. This sequence joins TRBV6-6 and TRBJ1-5; no firm D call. Trimming shortened V by 6 bases and J by 0 bases, and 9 bases separated the two germline ends. The V gene's germline CDR1 is MNHNY and CDR2 SVGAGI (reference sequence). The CDR3 contains 14 residues. DNA of the CDR3: TGTGCCAGCAGGACGGCGTATAGCAATCAGCCCCAGCATTTT. This sequence encodes CASRTAYSNQPQHF.

This clonotype was counted at least ten times. The chain employs TRBV7-6 and TRBJ2-2; D not certain. CDR1 SGHVS and CDR2 FNYEAQ come from the germline V gene. The CDR3 has 13 amino acids. V was shortened by 2 bases and J by 10 bases, with 11 bases between the two germline ends. The chain's CDR3 is CASSLLDAEELFF. The CDR3 DNA sequence: TGTGCCAGCAGCTTATTGGATGCTGAGGAGCTGTTTTTT.

There are many counts of this clonotype. The chain is built from TRBV20-1 and TRBJ1-6; 7 bases align to TRBD1. The CDR3 runs 14 residues. CDR1 is DFQATT, CDR2 SNEGSKA, per germline (reference sequence). The V segment lost 2 bases and the J segment 7 bases; nucleotides outside the gene matches: 5. The CDR3 DNA follows: TGCAGTGCTAGACGGGACAGTATGAATTCACCCCTCCACTTT. This gives the protein CSARRDSMNSPLHF.

V gene TRBV10-3 combines with J gene TRBJ2-7, with 10 bases aligning to TRBD2. Germline V gives CDR1 ENHRY, CDR2 SYGVKD. There are 14 residues in the CDR3. Trimming took 6 bases from V and 0 from J; bases not matched to a gene: 2. The CDR3 sequence is CAIRASGGSYEQYF. CDR3 DNA: TGTGCCATCAGAGCTAGCGGGGGCTCCTACGAGCAGTACTTC.